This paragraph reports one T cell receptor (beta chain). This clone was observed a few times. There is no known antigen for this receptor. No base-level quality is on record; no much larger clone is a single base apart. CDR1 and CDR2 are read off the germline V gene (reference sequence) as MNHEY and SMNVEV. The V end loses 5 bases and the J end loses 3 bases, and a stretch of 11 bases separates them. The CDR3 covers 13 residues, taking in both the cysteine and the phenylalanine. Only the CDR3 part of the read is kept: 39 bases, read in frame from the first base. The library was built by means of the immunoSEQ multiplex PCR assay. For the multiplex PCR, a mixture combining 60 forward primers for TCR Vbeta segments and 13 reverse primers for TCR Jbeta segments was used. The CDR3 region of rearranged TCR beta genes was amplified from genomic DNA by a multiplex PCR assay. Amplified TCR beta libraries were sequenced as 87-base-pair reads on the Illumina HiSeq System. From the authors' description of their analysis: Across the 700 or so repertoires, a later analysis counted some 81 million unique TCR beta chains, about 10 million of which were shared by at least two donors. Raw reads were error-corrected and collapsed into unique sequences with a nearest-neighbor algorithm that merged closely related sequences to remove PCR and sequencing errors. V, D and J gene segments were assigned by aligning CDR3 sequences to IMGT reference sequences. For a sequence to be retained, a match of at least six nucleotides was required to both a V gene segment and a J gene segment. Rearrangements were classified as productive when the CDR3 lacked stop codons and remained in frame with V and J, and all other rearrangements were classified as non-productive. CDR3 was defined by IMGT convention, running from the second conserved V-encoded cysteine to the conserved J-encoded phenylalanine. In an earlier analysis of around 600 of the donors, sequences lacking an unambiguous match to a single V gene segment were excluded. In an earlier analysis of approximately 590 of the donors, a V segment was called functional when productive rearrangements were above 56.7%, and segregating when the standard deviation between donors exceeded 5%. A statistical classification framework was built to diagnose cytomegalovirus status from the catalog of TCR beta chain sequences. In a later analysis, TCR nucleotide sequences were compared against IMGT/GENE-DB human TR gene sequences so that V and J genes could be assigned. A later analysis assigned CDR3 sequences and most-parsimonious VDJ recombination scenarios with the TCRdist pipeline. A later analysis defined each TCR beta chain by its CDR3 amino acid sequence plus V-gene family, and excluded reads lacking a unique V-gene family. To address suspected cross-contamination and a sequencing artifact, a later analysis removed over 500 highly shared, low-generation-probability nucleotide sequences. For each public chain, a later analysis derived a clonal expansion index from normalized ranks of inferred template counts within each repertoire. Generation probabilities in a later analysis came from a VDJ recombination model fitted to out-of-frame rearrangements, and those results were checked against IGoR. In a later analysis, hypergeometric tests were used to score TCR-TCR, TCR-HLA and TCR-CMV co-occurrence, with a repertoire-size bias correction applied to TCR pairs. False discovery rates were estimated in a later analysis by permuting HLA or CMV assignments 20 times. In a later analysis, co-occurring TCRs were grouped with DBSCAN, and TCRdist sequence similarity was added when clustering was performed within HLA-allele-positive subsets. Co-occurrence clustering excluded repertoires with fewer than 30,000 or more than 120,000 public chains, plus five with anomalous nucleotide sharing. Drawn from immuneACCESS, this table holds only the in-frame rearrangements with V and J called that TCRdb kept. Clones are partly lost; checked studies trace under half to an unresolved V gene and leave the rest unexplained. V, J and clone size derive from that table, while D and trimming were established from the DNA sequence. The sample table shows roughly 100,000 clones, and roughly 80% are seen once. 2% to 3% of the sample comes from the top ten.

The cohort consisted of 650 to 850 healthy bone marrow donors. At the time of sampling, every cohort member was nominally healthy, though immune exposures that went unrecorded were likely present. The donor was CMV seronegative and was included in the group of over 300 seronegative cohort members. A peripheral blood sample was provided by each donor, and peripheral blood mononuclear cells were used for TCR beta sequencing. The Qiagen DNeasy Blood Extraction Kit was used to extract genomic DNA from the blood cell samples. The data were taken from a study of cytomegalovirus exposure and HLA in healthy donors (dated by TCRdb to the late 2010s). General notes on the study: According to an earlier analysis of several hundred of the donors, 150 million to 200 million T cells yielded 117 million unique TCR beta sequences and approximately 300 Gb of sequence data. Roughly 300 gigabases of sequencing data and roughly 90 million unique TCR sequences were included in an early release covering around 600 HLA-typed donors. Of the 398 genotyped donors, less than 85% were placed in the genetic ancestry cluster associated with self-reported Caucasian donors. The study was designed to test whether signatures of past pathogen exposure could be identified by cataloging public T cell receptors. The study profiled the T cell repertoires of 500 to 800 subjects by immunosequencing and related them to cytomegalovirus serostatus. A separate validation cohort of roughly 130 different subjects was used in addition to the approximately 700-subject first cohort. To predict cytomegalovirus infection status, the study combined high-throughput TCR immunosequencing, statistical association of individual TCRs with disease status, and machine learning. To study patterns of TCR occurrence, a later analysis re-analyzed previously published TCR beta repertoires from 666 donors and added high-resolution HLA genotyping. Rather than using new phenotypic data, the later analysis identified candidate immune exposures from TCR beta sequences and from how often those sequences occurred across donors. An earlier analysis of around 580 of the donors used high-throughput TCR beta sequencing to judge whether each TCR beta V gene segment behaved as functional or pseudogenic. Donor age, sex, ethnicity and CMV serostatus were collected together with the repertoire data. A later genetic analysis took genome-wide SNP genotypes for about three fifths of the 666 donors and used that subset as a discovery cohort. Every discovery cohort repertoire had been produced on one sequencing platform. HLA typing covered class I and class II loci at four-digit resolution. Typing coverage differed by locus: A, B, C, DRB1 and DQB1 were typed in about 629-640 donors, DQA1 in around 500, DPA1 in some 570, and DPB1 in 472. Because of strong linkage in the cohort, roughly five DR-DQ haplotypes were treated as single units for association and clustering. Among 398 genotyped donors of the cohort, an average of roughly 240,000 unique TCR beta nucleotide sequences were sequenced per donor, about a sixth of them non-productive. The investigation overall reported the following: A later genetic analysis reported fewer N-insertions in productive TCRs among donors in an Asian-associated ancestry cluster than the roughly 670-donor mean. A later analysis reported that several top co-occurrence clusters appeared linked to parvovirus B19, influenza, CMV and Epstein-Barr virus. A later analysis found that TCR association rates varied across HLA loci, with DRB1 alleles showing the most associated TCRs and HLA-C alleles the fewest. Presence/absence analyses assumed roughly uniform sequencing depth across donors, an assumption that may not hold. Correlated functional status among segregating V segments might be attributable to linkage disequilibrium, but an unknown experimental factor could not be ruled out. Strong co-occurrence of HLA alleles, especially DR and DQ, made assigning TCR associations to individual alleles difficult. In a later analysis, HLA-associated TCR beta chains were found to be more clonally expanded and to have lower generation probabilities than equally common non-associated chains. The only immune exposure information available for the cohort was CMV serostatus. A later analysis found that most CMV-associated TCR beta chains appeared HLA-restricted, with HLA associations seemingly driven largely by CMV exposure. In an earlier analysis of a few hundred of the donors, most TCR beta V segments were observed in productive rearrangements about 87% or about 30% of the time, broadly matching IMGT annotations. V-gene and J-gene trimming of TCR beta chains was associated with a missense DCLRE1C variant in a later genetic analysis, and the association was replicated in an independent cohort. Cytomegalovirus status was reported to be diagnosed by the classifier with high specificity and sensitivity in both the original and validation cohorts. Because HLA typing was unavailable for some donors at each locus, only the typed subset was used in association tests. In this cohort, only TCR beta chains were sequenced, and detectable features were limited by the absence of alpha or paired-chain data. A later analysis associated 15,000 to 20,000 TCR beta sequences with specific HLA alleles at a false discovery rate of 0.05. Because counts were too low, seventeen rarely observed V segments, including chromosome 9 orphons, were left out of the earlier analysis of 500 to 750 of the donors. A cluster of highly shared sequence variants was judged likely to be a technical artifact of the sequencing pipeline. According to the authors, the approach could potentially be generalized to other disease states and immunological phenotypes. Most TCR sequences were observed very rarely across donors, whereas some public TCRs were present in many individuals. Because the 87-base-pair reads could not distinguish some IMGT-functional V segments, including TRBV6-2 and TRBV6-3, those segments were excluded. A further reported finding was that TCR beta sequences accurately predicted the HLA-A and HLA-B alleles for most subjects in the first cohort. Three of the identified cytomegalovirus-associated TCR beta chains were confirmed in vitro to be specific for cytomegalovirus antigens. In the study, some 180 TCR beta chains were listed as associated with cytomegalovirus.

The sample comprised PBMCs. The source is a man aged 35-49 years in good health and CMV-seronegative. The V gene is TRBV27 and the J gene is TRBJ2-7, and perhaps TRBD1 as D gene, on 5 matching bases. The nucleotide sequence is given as TGTGCCAGCAGTAAAGCAGGGTACTACGAGCAGTACTTC. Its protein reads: CASSKAGYYEQYF.